The 27 T cell receptor beta chains reported below all come from one sample, sequenced in a study of CD8 T cells in Susac syndrome (dated by TCRdb to the late 2010s). The protocol used for the library was the immunoSEQ multiplex PCR assay. RNA was extracted using the RNeasy kit, and roughly 0.5 to 1 ug of the RNA was reverse transcribed with random hexamers. TCRdb's own reprocessing of the public reads used fastp at Q25 and MiXCR and kept productive beta chains. Here each entry gathers all rows of one CDR3 protein and keeps the most common genes and DNA. This sample has some 100,000 distinct CDR3 sequences in its table, and about 92% of those were observed once. The ten largest clones add up to about 0.087% of the sample. The sequenced sample was CD4+ T cells from PBMCs. The receptors derive from a human donor with multiple sclerosis.

The rearrangement links TRBV6-5 to TRBJ2-3; D is possibly TRBD1 or TRBD2 (6 bases each). V was cut by 2 bases and J by 4 bases, with 13 bases left in between. The length of the CDR3 is 15 residues. CDR1 and CDR2 (germline): MNHEY, SVGAGI. The CDR3 nucleotides read TGTGCCAGCAGTTACCAAGGGGGGCGGGCAGATACGCAGTATTTT. It is translated as CASSYQGGRADTQYF.

Written as DNA, the CDR3 is TGTGCCAGCAGCTTGTTTGGGTACAGGAATTGGAATGAGCAGTTCTTC. As protein: CASSLFGYRNWNEQFF. The chain employs TRBV5-6 and TRBJ2-1; D may be TRBD1 (5 bases). This CDR3 has 16 amino acids. Trimming cost V 1 base and J 7 bases, with 18 bases left between them. The germline CDR1 and CDR2 sequences are SGHDT and YYEEEE.

This chain joins TRBV12-3 or TRBV12-4 and TRBJ1-5; 9 nucleotides match TRBD1. The CDR3 consists of 15 residues. The V and J ends lost 6 bases and 5 bases, in that order; junction bases with no gene match: 8. CDR3 sequence: CASSQTGGLYQPQHF. The CDR3 nucleotides are TGTGCCAGCAGCCAGACAGGGGGTCTTTATCAGCCCCAGCATTTT.

This rearrangement joins TRBV14 to TRBJ1-1; 10 nucleotides align to TRBD1. Germline values: CDR1 SGHDN, CDR2 FVKESK. This CDR3 has 15 residues. Germline trimming cut 4 bases from V and 4 bases from J; bases unmatched to any gene: 6. The CDR3 sequence is CASSLGQGGGTEAFF. CDR3 DNA: TGTGCCAGCAGCCTTGGACAGGGGGGCGGCACTGAAGCTTTCTTT.

This sequence joins TRBV7-9 and TRBJ1-3, with unresolved D. The CDR3 has 15 amino acids. Germline V gene lookup returns CDR1 SEHNR and CDR2 FQNEAQ (reference sequence). Trimming shortened V by 1 base and J by 0 bases, and 7 bases separated the two germline ends. The CDR3 loop is CASSLDGYSGNTIYF. CDR3 coding DNA: TGTGCCAGCAGCTTAGACGGATACTCTGGAAACACCATATATTTT.

V is TRBV6-1 and J is TRBJ1-1; D gene uncertain. Germline assignment: CDR1 MNHNS and CDR2 SASEGT. This CDR3 comprises 16 residues. The V end lost 5 bases, the J end lost 5 bases, and 21 bases lay between the germline ends. The CDR3 DNA reads as TGTGCCAGCAGTCCCACCGGCAAATACGCGGGGACTGAAGCTTTCTTT. Translating it yields CASSPTGKYAGTEAFF.

The chain uses TRBV10-3 and TRBJ2-7; 7 positions match TRBD1. This CDR3 is 14 amino acids long. Trimming removed 8 bases from V and 2 bases from J; junction bases left unmatched: 9. CDR1 is ENHRY, CDR2 SYGVKD, per germline. The CDR3 protein is CAIGGTGATYEQYF. In DNA, the CDR3 is TGTGCCATCGGCGGAACAGGGGCCACCTACGAGCAGTACTTC.

The V and J genes are TRBV6-2 or TRBV6-3 and TRBJ2-1; D assignment may be TRBD1 or TRBD2 (5 bases each). Between the trimmed V and J ends, which lost 0 bases and 5 bases, there was a span of 14 bases. This CDR3 has 16 amino acids. Germline V gene data show CDR1 as MNHEY and CDR2 as SVGEGT. CDR3 residues: CASSYSTTGQNNEQFF. Written as DNA, the CDR3 is TGTGCCAGCAGTTACTCGACTACGGGGCAGAACAATGAGCAGTTCTTC.

The chain combines TRBV27 with TRBJ1-2; tentative D call: TRBD1 (5 bases). CDR1 and CDR2 (germline): MNHEY, SMNVEV (reference sequence). The CDR3 is 16 residues long. The V end lost 6 bases, the J end lost 5 bases, and 22 bases lay between the germline ends. The CDR3 spells CASRFWDRLWGYGYTF. CDR3 in DNA: TGTGCCAGCAGATTTTGGGACCGTCTGTGGGGATATGGCTACACCTTC.

The V gene is TRBV29-1, the J gene TRBJ2-3; D ambiguous. CDR1 is SQVTM, CDR2 ANQGSEA, per germline. CDR3 size: 14 residues. V was cut by 3 bases and J by 0 bases, with 10 bases left in between. CDR3 DNA: TGCAGCGTTGACGCAGGATTTAGCACAGATACGCAGTATTTT. Its translation: CSVDAGFSTDTQYF.

J is TRBJ2-5 and V is TRBV7-9; 13 nucleotides agree with TRBD2. The J call is uncertain, as TRBJ2-7 better fits the DNA end. Germline CDR1 reads SEHNR; CDR2 reads FQNEAQ (reference sequence). The CDR3 has 15 amino acids. CDR3 protein: CASSSGTSGVVEQYF. The CDR3 region has the DNA TGTGCCAGCAGCAGTGGGACTAGCGGGGTCGTCGAGCAGTACTTC.

V and J are TRBV7-3 and TRBJ2-5, with TRBD1 as a possible D gene (6 bases). The CDR3 has 13 residues. V lost 5 bases and J lost 5, with 12 bases in between. CDR1 and CDR2 (germline): SGHTA, FQGTGA. Here the CDR3 DNA reads TGTGCCAGCAGCCGCGGACAGTGGGAGACCCAGTACTTC. Translated: CASSRGQWETQYF. Full variable domain (remainder filled in from reference TRBV7-3 and TRBJ2-5): GAGVSQTPSNKVTEKGKYVELRCDPISGHTALYWYRQSLGQGPEFLIYFQGTGAADDSGLPNDRFFAVRPEGSVSTLKIQRTERGDSAVYLCASSRGQWETQYFGPGTRLLVL.

This chain connects TRBV2 to TRBJ1-4; D not certain. Germline CDR1 and CDR2: SNHLY and FYNNEI. The CDR3 totals 11 residues. The V end was cut by 7 bases, the J end by 15 bases, with 15 bases between. The CDR3 region is CASTEQTRLFF. As DNA, the CDR3 is TGTGCCAGCACCGAACAAACAAGGTTGTTTTTT.

The chain joins TRBV20-1 to TRBJ2-1, with 11 nucleotides matching TRBD2. Per the germline V gene, CDR1 is DFQATT and CDR2 is SNEGSKA (reference sequence). Trimming removed 0 bases from V and 0 bases from J; junction bases left unmatched: 10. The length of the CDR3 is 19 residues. This CDR3 is CSARDPLAGALSSYNEQFF. In DNA form, the CDR3 reads TGCAGTGCTAGAGATCCACTAGCGGGGGCCCTTAGCTCCTACAATGAGCAGTTCTTC.

The V call is TRBV9, the J call TRBJ1-1; TRBD1 matches 7 bases. The CDR3 runs to 17 residues. Germline trimming cut 4 bases from V and 4 bases from J; bases unmatched to any gene: 16. Germline V lookup: CDR1 SGDLS, CDR2 YYNGEE. The DNA for the CDR3 is TGTGCCAGCAGCTTAAAGACGACAGGGCCTGAACGCACTGAAGCTTTCTTT. Translated: CASSLKTTGPERTEAFF.

The chain employs TRBV7-2 and TRBJ1-1; a weak D match, TRBD1 (5 bases). The CDR3 loop spans 14 amino acids. Germline values: CDR1 SGHTA, CDR2 FQGNSA. The V gene lost 2 bases and the J gene lost 0 bases, with 7 bases spanning the gap. Here the CDR3 reads CASSLHRMNTEAFF. The CDR3, as DNA: TGTGCCAGCAGCTTACACAGGATGAACACTGAAGCTTTCTTT.

The chain couples TRBV5-4 to TRBJ2-1; 11 bases fit TRBD2. Germline V gene lookup returns CDR1 SGHNT and CDR2 YYREEE (reference sequence). CDR3 length: 19 amino acids. After removal of 6 bases from V and 0 bases from J, the junction contained 14 bases not matched to a gene. CDR3 residues: CASISSSGGTFSSYNEQFF. CDR3 DNA: TGTGCCAGCATCTCCTCTAGCGGGGGGACCTTCAGCTCCTACAATGAGCAGTTCTTC.

The CDR3 here is CASSMFTDTQYF. The CDR3 coding sequence is TGTGCCAGTAGTATGTTTACAGATACGCAGTATTTT. J is TRBJ2-3 and V is TRBV19, with D unclear. The ends were cut back, 3 bases at V and 3 bases at J, with 4 bases in the middle. CDR3 length equals 12 residues. The germline V gene has CDR1 LNHDA and CDR2 SQIVND (reference sequence).

The chain couples TRBV27 to TRBJ2-1; 9 bases are a match to TRBD2. J was trimmed by 0 bases and V by 1 base; bases with no gene match: 10. Germline CDR1 MNHEY, CDR2 SMNVEV (reference sequence). The CDR3 extends over 19 amino acids. This CDR3 reads CASSLWGSGGPSSYNEQFF. In DNA form, the CDR3 reads TGTGCCAGCAGTTTATGGGGTAGCGGGGGCCCGAGCTCCTACAATGAGCAGTTCTTC.

This chain connects TRBV7-9 to TRBJ1-2; the D is unclear. V was shortened by 4 bases and J by 7 bases, with 22 bases between the two germline ends. Germline V gene sequence: CDR1 SEHNR, CDR2 FQNEAQ (reference sequence). The CDR3 loop spans 16 amino acids. The CDR3 region is CASSSAGVPLGGGYTF. CDR3 sequence (DNA): TGTGCCAGCAGCTCGGCGGGAGTCCCCTTAGGAGGTGGCTACACCTTC.

The CDR3 DNA follows: TGTGCCAGCAGCCCCGACAGGGCACAGCCCCAGCATTTT. Its protein product is CASSPDRAQPQHF. The rearrangement links TRBV11-2 to TRBJ1-5; 7 positions agree with TRBD1. V lost 5 bases, J lost 7 bases, and 5 bases stayed unmatched. CDR1 SGHAT and CDR2 FQNNGV come from the germline V gene. The CDR3 runs 13 residues.

This chain connects TRBV2 to TRBJ1-1; D is ambiguous. Germline V gene lookup returns CDR1 SNHLY and CDR2 FYNNEI. The CDR3 sequence is 13 residues long. Trimming cost V 6 bases and J 3 bases, with 11 bases left between them. The CDR3, as DNA: TGTGCCAGCAGGGTGAGGCGGGACACTGAAGCTTTCTTT. It encodes CASRVRRDTEAFF.

This clonotype was seen once. V and J are TRBV7-2 and TRBJ1-1, with a weak D call TRBD1 (5 bases). Germline V gene lookup returns CDR1 SGHTA and CDR2 FQGNSA. The CDR3 totals 18 residues. The V end was cut by 0 bases, the J end by 1 base, with 18 bases between. The CDR3 DNA reads as TGTGCCAGCAGCTTAGCCTCAGGGATACGTGGATCGAACACTGAAGCTTTCTTT. Encoded protein: CASSLASGIRGSNTEAFF.

The J gene is TRBJ1-4, the V gene TRBV10-3; the D gene is possibly TRBD1 (5 bases). This CDR3 has 16 residues. V lost 3 bases and J 8 bases, leaving 19 bases between the germline ends. CDR1 is ENHRY, CDR2 SYGVKD, per germline. The CDR3 loop reads CAISDEPGTEAEKLFF. In DNA form, the CDR3 reads TGTGCCATCAGTGACGAACCCGGGACGGAGGCGGAAAAACTGTTTTTT.

V is TRBV4-1 and J is TRBJ2-1; TRBD2 matches at 12 bases. This CDR3 is 20 amino acids long. Germline lookup yields CDR1 MGHRA and CDR2 YSYEKL. The J segment lost 5 bases and the V segment lost 1 base, leaving 15 bases of the junction unmatched. The CDR3 sequence is CASSQATLTSGGPLNNEQFF. The CDR3 nucleotides read TGCGCCAGCAGCCAAGCCACCCTGACTAGCGGGGGCCCCCTCAACAATGAGCAGTTCTTC.

The chain employs TRBV2 and TRBJ2-3; tentatively, D is TRBD1 (6 bases). The CDR3 extends over 15 amino acids. The germline V gene has CDR1 SNHLY and CDR2 FYNNEI. Deletions cut 4 bases from V and 0 bases from J, with 11 bases between. CDR3 in DNA: TGTGCCAGCAGTGTGTTTGGACAGAGCACAGATACGCAGTATTTT. Translated, it gives CASSVFGQSTDTQYF.

The rearrangement joins TRBV28 to TRBJ1-2; 10 bases agree with TRBD1. Trimming removed 8 bases from V and 3 bases from J; junction bases left unmatched: 9. CDR3 length: 15 residues. Germline-derived CDR1 and CDR2 are MDHEN and SYDVKM. CDR3 residues: CASGDPGQGDYGYTF. The CDR3 DNA is TGTGCCAGCGGTGACCCCGGACAGGGGGACTATGGCTACACCTTC.